This T cell receptor (beta chain) was documented in a study of post-analysis software for immune sequencing data. General study results and limits: There was significantly lower normalized Chao1 diversity in multiple sclerosis patients than in controls. TRBV5-6, TRBV5-1 and TRBV20-1 belonged to a set of roughly 5 TRBV segments that were more frequent in patients than controls.

Worth noting for this clonotype: Its specificity is not known.

Carried by the TCR beta cDNA libraries were unique molecular identifiers. Input populations of roughly 0.85 to 11 million T cells gave rise to around 480,000 cDNA molecules. TCRdb ran MiXCR on the PCR reads and lists one entry per CDR3 protein. The table includes approximately 690,000 distinct CDR3 sequences, more than 50% detected once. The CDR3 sequence is 14 residues long. Trimming took 4 bases from V and 8 from J; bases not matched to a gene: 7. Germline-derived CDR1 and CDR2 are SGHRS and YFSETQ. This receptor was obtained from a girl between 2 and 10 years old with multiple sclerosis. The sequenced material came from blood. The rearrangement uses TRBV5-1 and TRBJ2-3; 10 positions agree with TRBD1. The CDR3 bases are TGCGCCAGCAGCCCGGGACAGGGGATAGGTACGCAGTATTTT. As protein: CASSPGQGIGTQYF.